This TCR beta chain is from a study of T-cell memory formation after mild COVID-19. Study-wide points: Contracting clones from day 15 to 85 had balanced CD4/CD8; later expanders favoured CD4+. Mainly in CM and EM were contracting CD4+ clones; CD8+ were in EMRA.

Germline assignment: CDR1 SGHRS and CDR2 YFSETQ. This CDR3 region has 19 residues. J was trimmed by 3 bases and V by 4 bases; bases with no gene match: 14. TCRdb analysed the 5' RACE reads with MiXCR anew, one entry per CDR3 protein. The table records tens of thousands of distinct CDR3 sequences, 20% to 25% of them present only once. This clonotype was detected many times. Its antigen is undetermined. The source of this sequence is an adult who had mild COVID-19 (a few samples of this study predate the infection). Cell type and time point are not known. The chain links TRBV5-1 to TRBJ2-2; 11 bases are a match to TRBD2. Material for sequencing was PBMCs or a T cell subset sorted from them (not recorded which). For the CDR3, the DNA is TGCGCCAGCAGCCCGCTGACTAGCGGGGTGCCCGATGACACCGGGGAGCTGTTTTTT. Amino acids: CASSPLTSGVPDDTGELFF.